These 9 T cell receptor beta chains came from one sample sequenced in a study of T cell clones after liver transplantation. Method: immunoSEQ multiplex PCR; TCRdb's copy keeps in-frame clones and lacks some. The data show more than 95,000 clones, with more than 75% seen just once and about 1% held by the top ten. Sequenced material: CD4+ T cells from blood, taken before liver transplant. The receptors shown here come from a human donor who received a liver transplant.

The CDR3 sequence: CASSQETSGAGDTEAFF. The CDR3 DNA follows: TGTGCCAGCAGCCAAGAAACGTCGGGGGCGGGGGACACTGAAGCTTTCTTT. The chain has TRBV4-2 and TRBJ1-1; TRBD1 is a possible D gene (6 bases). The CDR3 consists of 17 residues. Trimming cost V 0 bases and J 3 bases, with 17 bases left between them. Germline V lookup: CDR1 LGHNA, CDR2 YNFKEQ.

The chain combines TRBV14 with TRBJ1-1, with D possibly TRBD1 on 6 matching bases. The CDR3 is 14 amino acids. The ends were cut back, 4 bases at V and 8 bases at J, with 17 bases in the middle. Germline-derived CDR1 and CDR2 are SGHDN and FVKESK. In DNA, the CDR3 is TGTGCCAGCAGCCGCGACATCGTGGGGGGCGAAGCTTTCTTT. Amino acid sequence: CASSRDIVGGEAFF.

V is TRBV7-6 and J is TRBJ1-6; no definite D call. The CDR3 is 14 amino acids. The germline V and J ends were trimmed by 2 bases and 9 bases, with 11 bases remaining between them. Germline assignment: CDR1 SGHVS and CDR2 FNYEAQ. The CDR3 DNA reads TGTGCCAGCAGCTTACAGGAGGGCCTTTCACCCCTCCACTTT. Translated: CASSLQEGLSPLHF.

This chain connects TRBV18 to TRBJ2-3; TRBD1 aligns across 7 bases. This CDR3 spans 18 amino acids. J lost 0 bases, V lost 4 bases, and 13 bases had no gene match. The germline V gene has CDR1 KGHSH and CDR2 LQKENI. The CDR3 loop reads CASSRVSTGAKSTDTQYF. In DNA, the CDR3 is TGTGCCAGCTCACGGGTTAGCACAGGGGCGAAAAGCACAGATACGCAGTATTTT.

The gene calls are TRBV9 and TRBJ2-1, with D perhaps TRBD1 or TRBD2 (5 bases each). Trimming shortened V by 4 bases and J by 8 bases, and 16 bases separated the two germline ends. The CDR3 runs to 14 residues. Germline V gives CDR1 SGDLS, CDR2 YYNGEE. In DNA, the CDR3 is TGTGCCAGCAGCCCCCCGGGGACCAGGGATGAGCAGTTCTTC. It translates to CASSPPGTRDEQFF.

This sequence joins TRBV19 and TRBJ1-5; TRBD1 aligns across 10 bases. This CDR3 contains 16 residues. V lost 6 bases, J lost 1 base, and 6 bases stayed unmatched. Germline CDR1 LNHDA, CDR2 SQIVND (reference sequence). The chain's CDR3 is CASRSRDRGSNQPQHF. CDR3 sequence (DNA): TGTGCCAGTAGGAGCCGGGACAGGGGAAGCAATCAGCCCCAGCATTTT.

The CDR3 DNA follows: TGTGCCAGCAGATTGACAGGAATGTCAGAGACCCAGTACTTC. Protein product: CASRLTGMSETQYF. The chain has TRBV7-9 and TRBJ2-5; a weak D match, TRBD1 (6 bases). Trimming removed 6 bases at V and 4 bases at J, with 15 bases between. The CDR3 spans 14 residues. Germline V CDR1 and CDR2: SEHNR, FQNEAQ (reference sequence). Based on the CDR3 plus reference TRBV7-9 and TRBJ2-5, the full variable domain is DTGVSQNPRHKITKRGQNVTFRCDPISEHNRLYWYRQTLGQGPEFLTYFQNEAQLEKSRLLSDRFSAERPKGSFSTLEIQRTEQGDSAMYLCASRLTGMSETQYFGPGTRLLVL.

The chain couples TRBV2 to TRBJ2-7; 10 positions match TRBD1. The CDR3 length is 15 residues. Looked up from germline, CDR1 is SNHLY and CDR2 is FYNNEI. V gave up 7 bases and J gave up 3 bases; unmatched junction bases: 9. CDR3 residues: CASKRQGATSYEQYF. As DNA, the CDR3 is TGTGCCAGCAAGCGACAGGGGGCGACTAGCTACGAGCAGTACTTC.

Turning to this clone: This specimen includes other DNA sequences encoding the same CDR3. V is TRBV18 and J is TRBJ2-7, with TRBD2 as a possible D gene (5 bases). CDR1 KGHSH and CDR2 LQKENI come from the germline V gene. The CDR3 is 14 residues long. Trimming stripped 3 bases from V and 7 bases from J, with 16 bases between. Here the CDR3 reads CASSPTTGGREQYF. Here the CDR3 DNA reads TGTGCCAGCTCACCGACCACCGGAGGACGGGAGCAGTACTTC.